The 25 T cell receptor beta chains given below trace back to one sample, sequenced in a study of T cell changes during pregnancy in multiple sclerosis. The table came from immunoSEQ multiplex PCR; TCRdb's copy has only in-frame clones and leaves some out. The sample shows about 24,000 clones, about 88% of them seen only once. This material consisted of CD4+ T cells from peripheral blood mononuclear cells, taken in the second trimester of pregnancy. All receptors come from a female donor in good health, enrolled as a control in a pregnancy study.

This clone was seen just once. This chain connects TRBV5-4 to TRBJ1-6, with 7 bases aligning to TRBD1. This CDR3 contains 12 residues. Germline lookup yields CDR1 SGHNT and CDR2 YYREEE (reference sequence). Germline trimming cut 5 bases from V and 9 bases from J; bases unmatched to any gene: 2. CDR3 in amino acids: CASRSGGSPLHF. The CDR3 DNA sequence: TGTGCCAGCAGATCAGGGGGTTCACCCCTCCACTTT.

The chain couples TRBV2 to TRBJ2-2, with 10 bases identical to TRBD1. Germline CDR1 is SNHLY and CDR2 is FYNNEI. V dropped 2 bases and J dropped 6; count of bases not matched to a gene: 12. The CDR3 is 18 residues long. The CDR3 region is CASSESRLGTGAPGELFF. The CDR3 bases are TGTGCCAGCAGTGAATCGCGCCTGGGGACAGGGGCCCCCGGGGAGCTGTTTTTT.

The CDR3: CASSVGQKPHYEQYF. The DNA for the CDR3 is TGTGCCAGCAGCGTAGGTCAGAAACCCCACTACGAGCAGTACTTC. This rearrangement joins TRBV9 to TRBJ2-7; D remains ambiguous. There are 15 residues in the CDR3. With 0 bases removed from V and 3 bases from J, the gap between germline ends came to 13 bases. Germline V gives CDR1 SGDLS, CDR2 YYNGEE. The variable domain in full, completed from reference TRBV9 and TRBJ2-7, reads DSGVTQTPKHLITATGQRVTLRCSPRSGDLSVYWYQQSLDQGLQFLIQYYNGEERAKGNILERFSAQQFPDLHSELNLSSLELGDSALYFCASSVGQKPHYEQYFGPGTRLTVT.

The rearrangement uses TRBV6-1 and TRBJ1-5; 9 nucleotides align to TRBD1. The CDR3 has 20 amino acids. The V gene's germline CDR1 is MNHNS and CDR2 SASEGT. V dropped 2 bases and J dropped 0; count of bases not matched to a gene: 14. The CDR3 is CASSENLRGQGSISNQPQHF. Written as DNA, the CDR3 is TGTGCCAGCAGTGAAAACCTGAGGGGACAGGGATCTATTAGCAATCAGCCCCAGCATTTT.

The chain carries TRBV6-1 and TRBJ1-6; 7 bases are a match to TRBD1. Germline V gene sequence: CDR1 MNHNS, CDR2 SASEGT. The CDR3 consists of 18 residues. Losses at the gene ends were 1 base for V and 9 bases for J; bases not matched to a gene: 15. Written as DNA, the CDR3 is TGTGCCAGCAGTGAAGAGAGGGGGCTGGAGGGCTTGAGTTCACCCCTCCACTTT. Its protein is CASSEERGLEGLSSPLHF.

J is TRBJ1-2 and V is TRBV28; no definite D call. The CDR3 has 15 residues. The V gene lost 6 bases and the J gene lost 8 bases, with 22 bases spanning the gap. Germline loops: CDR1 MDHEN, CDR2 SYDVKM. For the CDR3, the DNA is TGTGCCAGCAGCACCTATTCCCAGAGGGCGGAAGGCTACACCTTC. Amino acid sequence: CASSTYSQRAEGYTF.

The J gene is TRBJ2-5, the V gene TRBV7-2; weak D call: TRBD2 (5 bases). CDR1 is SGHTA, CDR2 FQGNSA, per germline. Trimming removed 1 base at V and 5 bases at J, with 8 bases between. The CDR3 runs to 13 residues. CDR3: CASSLDPGETQYF. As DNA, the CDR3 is TGTGCCAGCAGCTTAGATCCGGGGGAGACCCAGTACTTC.

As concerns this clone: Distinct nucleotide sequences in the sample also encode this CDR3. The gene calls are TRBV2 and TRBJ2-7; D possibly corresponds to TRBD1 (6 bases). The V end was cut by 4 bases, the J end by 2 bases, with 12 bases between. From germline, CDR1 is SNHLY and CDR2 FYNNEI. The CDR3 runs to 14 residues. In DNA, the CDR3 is TGTGCCAGCAGTGGCTTCAGGGGACCCTACGAGCAGTACTTC. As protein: CASSGFRGPYEQYF.

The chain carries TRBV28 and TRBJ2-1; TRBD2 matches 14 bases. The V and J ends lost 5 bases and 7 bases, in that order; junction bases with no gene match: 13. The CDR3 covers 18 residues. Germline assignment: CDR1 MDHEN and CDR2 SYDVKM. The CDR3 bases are TGTGCCAGCAGTACCGGGACTAGCGGGAGAGGCCCTAATAATGAGCAGTTCTTC. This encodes CASSTGTSGRGPNNEQFF.

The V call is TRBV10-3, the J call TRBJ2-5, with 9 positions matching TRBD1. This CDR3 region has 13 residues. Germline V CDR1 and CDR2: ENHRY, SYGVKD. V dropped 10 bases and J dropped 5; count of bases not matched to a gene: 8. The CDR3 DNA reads TGTGCCACACAACAGGGGGCCGGGGAGACCCAGTACTTC. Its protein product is CATQQGAGETQYF.

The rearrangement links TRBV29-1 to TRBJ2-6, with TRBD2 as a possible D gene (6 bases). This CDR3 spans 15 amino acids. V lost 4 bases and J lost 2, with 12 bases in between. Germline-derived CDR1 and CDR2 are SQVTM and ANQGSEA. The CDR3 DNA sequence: TGCAGCGTTGGTTTTGGAGGGGCTGGGGCCAACGTCCTGACTTTC. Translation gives CSVGFGGAGANVLTF.

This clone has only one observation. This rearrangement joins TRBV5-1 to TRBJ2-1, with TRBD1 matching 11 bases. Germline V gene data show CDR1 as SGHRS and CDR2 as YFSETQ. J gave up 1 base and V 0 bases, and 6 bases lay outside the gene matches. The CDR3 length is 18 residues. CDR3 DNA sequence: TGCGCCAGCAGCTTGGCTGGACAGGGGGCGCGGTCCTACAATGAGCAGTTCTTC. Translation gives CASSLAGQGARSYNEQFF.

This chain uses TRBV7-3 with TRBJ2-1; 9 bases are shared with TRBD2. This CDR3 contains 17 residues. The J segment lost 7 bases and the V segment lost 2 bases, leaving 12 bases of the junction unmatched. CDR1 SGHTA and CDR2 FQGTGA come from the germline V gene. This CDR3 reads CASSLFGQRGARNEQFF. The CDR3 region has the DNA TGTGCCAGCAGCTTATTCGGGCAGCGGGGGGCAAGGAATGAGCAGTTCTTC.

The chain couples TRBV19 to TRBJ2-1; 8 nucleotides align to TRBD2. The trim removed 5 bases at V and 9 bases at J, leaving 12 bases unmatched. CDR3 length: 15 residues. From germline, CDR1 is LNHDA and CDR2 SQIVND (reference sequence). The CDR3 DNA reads TGTGCCAGTAGTGAGTTCGGGACTAGTTGGGGTGAGCAGTTCTTC. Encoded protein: CASSEFGTSWGEQFF.

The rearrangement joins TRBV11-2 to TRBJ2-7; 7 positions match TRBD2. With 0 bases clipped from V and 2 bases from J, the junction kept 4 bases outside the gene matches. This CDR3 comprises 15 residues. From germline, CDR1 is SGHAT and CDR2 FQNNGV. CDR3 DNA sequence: TGTGCCAGCAGCTTAGACGGGGAGGGTCCCTACGAGCAGTACTTC. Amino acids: CASSLDGEGPYEQYF.

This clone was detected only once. The CDR3: CASAQGTGEKLFF. Here the CDR3 DNA reads TGTGCCAGCGCACAGGGTACGGGGGAAAAACTGTTTTTT. V and J are TRBV7-3 and TRBJ1-4; TRBD1 might be the D (6 bases). This CDR3 is 13 amino acids long. Trimming stripped 8 bases from V and 8 bases from J, with 15 bases between. Germline V lookup: CDR1 SGHTA, CDR2 FQGTGA.

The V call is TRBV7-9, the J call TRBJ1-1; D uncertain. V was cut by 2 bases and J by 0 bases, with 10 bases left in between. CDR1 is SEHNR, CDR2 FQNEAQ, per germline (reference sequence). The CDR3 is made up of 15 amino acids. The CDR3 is CASSLIRGLNTEAFF. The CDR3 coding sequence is TGTGCCAGCAGCTTAATCCGTGGCCTGAACACTGAAGCTTTCTTT.

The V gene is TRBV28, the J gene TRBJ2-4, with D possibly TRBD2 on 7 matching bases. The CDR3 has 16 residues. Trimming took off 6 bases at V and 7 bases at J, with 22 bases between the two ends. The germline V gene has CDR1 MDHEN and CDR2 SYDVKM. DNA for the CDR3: TGTGCCAGCAGCAACGTCAGGGGAGGGTTTTTCAACATTCAGTACTTC. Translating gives CASSNVRGGFFNIQYF. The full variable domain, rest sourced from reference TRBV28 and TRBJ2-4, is DVKVTQSSRYLVKRTGEKVFLECVQDMDHENMFWYRQDPGLGLRLIYFSYDVKMKEKGDIPEGYSVSREKKERFSLILESASTNQTSMYLCASSNVRGGFFNIQYFGAGTRLSVL.

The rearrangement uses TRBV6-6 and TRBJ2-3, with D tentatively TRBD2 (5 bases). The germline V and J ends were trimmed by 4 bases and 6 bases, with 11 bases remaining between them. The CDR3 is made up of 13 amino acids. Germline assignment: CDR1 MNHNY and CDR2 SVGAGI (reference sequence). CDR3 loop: CASSSAPGDTQYF. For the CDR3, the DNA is TGTGCCAGCAGTTCCGCTCCGGGGGATACGCAGTATTTT.

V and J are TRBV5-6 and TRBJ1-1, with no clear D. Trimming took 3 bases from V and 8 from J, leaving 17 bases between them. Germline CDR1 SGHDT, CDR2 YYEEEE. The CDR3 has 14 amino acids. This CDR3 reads CASSSIVRGGEAFF. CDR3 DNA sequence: TGTGCCAGCAGCTCGATTGTTCGGGGAGGGGAAGCTTTCTTT. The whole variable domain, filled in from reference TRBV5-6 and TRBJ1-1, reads DAGVTQSPTHLIKTRGQQVTLRCSPKSGHDTVSWYQQALGQGPQFIFQYYEEEERQRGNFPDRFSGHQFPNYSSELNVNALLLGDSALYLCASSSIVRGGEAFFGQGTRLTVV.

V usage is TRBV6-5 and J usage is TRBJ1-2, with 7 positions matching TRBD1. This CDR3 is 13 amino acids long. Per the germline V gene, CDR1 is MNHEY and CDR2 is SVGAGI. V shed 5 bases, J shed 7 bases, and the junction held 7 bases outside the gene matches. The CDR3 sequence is CASSHRGEAGYTF. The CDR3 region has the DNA TGTGCCAGCAGTCACAGGGGAGAAGCTGGCTACACCTTC.

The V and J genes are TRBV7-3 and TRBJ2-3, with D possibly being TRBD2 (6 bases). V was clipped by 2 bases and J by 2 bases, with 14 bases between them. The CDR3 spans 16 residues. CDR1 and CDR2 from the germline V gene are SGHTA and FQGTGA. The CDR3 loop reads CASSLQAGLNTDTQYF. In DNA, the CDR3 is TGTGCCAGCAGCTTACAAGCGGGCCTAAACACAGATACGCAGTATTTT.

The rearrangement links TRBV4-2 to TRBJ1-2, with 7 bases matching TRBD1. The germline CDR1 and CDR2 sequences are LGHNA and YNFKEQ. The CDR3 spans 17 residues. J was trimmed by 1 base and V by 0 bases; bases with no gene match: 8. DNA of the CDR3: TGTGCCAGCAGCCAAGATAACAGGGGAGGTTTTAACTATGGCTACACCTTC. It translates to CASSQDNRGGFNYGYTF.

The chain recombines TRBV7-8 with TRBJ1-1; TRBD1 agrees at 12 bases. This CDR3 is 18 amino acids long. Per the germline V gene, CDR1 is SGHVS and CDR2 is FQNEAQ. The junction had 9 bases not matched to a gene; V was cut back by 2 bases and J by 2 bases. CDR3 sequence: CASSLIGTGGFGNTEAFF. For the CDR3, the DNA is TGTGCCAGCAGCTTAATCGGGACAGGGGGCTTCGGAAACACTGAAGCTTTCTTT.

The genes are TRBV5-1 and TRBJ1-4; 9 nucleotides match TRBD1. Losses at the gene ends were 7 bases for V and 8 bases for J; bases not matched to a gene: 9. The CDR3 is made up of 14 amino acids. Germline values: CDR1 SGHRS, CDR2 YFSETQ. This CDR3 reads CASGAGQGFEKLFF. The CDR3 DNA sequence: TGCGCCAGCGGCGCGGGACAGGGTTTCGAAAAACTGTTTTTT. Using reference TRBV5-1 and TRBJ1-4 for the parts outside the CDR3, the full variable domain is KAGVTQTPRYLIKTRGQQVTLSCSPISGHRSVSWYQQTPGQGLQFLFEYFSETQRNKGNFPGRFSGRQFSNSRSEMNVSTLELGDSALYLCASGAGQGFEKLFFGSGTQLSVL.